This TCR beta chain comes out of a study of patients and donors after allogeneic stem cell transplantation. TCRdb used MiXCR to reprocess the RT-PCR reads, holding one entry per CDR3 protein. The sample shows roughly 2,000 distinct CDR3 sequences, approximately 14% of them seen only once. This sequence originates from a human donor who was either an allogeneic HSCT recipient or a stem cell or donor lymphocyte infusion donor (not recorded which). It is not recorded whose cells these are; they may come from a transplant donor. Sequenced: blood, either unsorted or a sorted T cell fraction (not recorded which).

As DNA, the CDR3 is TGTGCCAGCCCCGCCGATAGCGGGGAGGAGACCCAGTACTTC. This translates into CASPADSGEETQYF. The chain combines TRBV7-8 with TRBJ2-5; 8 nucleotides agree with TRBD2. This CDR3 has 14 amino acids. Germline V gives CDR1 SGHVS, CDR2 FQNEAQ. V dropped 8 bases and J dropped 5; count of bases not matched to a gene: 10.